Following are 25 T cell receptor beta chains from one sample sequenced in a study of blood T cell repertoires in COVID-19. Data came from immunoSEQ multiplex PCR; TCRdb stores just in-frame clones and leaves some out. The sample has over 140,000 clones, 84% seen once. Sequencing was performed on peripheral blood. These receptors were obtained from an older woman with acute or convalescent COVID-19.

The chain employs TRBV30 and TRBJ2-7; 8 nucleotides line up with TRBD2. Germline lookup yields CDR1 GTSNPN and CDR2 SVGIG (reference sequence). Germline trimming cut 2 bases from V and 6 bases from J; bases unmatched to any gene: 12. This CDR3 is 15 amino acids long. The CDR3 loop is CAWSSPGLGTFEQYF. Here the CDR3 DNA reads TGTGCCTGGAGTTCTCCGGGACTAGGCACATTCGAGCAGTACTTC.

This clone showed up just a few times. CDR3: CASTAVGGWKDYGYTF. In nucleotides, the CDR3 is TGTGCCAGCACCGCAGTAGGGGGCTGGAAGGACTATGGCTACACCTTC. The V call is TRBV28, the J call TRBJ1-2; 7 bases line up with TRBD1. CDR1 and CDR2 (germline): MDHEN, SYDVKM. The V segment lost 7 bases and the J segment 3 bases; nucleotides outside the gene matches: 14. The CDR3 loop spans 16 amino acids.

This chain connects TRBV30 to TRBJ2-1; maybe TRBD1 (6 bases). CDR3 length: 14 amino acids. Germline V lookup: CDR1 GTSNPN, CDR2 SVGIG (reference sequence). V lost 0 bases, J lost 6 bases, and 12 bases lay in between. The CDR3 DNA is TGTGCCTGGAGTGTGACAGGCAATGGCAATGAGCAGTTCTTC. Translation: CAWSVTGNGNEQFF.

This chain links TRBV6-6 with TRBJ2-1, with TRBD2 matching over 9 bases. The germline V gene has CDR1 MNHNY and CDR2 SVGAGI (reference sequence). The junction had 9 bases not matched to a gene; V was cut back by 0 bases and J by 9 bases. The CDR3 extends over 16 amino acids. The CDR3 loop is CASSYSPREGHTEQFF. CDR3 coding DNA: TGTGCCAGCAGTTACTCTCCGCGGGAGGGCCACACTGAGCAGTTCTTC.

The V call is TRBV28, the J call TRBJ2-1; 12 bases map to TRBD2. Germline trimming cut 9 bases from V and 1 base from J; bases unmatched to any gene: 13. The CDR3 covers 18 residues. In germline, CDR1 is MDHEN, CDR2 SYDVKM. The DNA of the CDR3 is TGTGCCAGTACCCAATCCGGGACTAGCGGGTATTCCTACAATGAGCAGTTCTTC. Translation: CASTQSGTSGYSYNEQFF. The entire variable domain, with the rest obtained from reference TRBV28 and TRBJ2-1, is as follows: DVKVTQSSRYLVKRTGEKVFLECVQDMDHENMFWYRQDPGLGLRLIYFSYDVKMKEKGDIPEGYSVSREKKERFSLILESASTNQTSMYLCASTQSGTSGYSYNEQFFGPGTRLTVL.

The gene calls are TRBV29-1 and TRBJ2-2; TRBD1 agrees at 10 bases. The CDR3 consists of 15 residues. Losses at the gene ends were 1 base for V and 7 bases for J; bases not matched to a gene: 6. Germline CDR1 SQVTM, CDR2 ANQGSEA. In nucleotides, the CDR3 is TGCAGCGTTGAAGTTAGGACAGGGGGAATCGGGGAGCTGTTTTTT. Its protein is CSVEVRTGGIGELFF.

This clone was detected once. V and J are TRBV11-3 and TRBJ2-1, with TRBD2 matching over 8 bases. This CDR3 comprises 13 residues. Germline V gives CDR1 SGHNT, CDR2 YENEEA. J lost 8 bases, V lost 4 bases, and 4 bases had no gene match. The DNA for the CDR3 is TGTGCCAGCAGCTCGACTAGCGTGGATGAGCAGTTCTTC. This translates into CASSSTSVDEQFF.

DNA of the CDR3: TGTGCCAGCAGCCGGGTGGGAGCCTCTGGAAACACCATATATTTT. It yields the protein CASSRVGASGNTIYF. V usage is TRBV14 and J usage is TRBJ1-3; D remains ambiguous. Trimming shortened V by 4 bases and J by 0 bases, and 10 bases separated the two germline ends. Germline V gene data show CDR1 as SGHDN and CDR2 as FVKESK. The CDR3 covers 15 residues. The full variable domain, its missing parts supplied by reference TRBV14 and TRBJ1-3, is EAGVTQFPSHSVIEKGQTVTLRCDPISGHDNLYWYRRVMGKEIKFLLHFVKESKQDESGMPNNRFLAERTGGTYSTLKVQPAELEDSGVYFCASSRVGASGNTIYFGEGSWLTVV.

The chain is built from TRBV2 and TRBJ2-7; 8 bases fit TRBD2. The length of the CDR3 is 15 residues. CDR1 and CDR2 from the germline V gene are SNHLY and FYNNEI. Trimming cost V 7 bases and J 5 bases; bases outside gene matches: 13. CDR3 coding DNA: TGTGCCAGCACCCTCCCAGGCGGGGGGCACAACGAGCAGTACTTC. This encodes CASTLPGGGHNEQYF.

The chain joins TRBV11-3 to TRBJ1-1; no clear D gene. The germline CDR1 and CDR2 sequences are SGHNT and YENEEA. This CDR3 is 14 amino acids long. V was shortened by 5 bases and J by 0 bases, with 10 bases between the two germline ends. In DNA, the CDR3 is TGTGCCAGCAGCGTAATACAGCTGAACACTGAAGCTTTCTTT. As protein: CASSVIQLNTEAFF.

This chain joins TRBV12-3 or TRBV12-4 and TRBJ1-2; D ambiguous. This CDR3 is built from 13 residues. The ends were cut back, 2 bases at V and 5 bases at J, with 9 bases in the middle. The CDR3 spells CASSLTAGYGYTF. Here the CDR3 DNA reads TGTGCCAGCAGTTTAACAGCCGGATATGGCTACACCTTC.

This clone occurred once. The V call is TRBV19, the J call TRBJ2-1; TRBD2 might be the D (7 bases). CDR3 length: 17 residues. The V gene's germline CDR1 is LNHDA and CDR2 SQIVND (reference sequence). Trimming left V 10 bases short and J 7 bases short, with 29 bases between. The CDR3 coding sequence is TGTGCCACCCGGACAGCTCTAGCGGAGGGGAACATGAATGAGCAGTTCTTC. It yields the protein CATRTALAEGNMNEQFF.

The chain employs TRBV11-3 and TRBJ2-7; 9 bases map to TRBD1. This CDR3 contains 14 residues. The ends lost 4 bases at V and 7 bases at J; junction bases unmatched: 8. Germline CDR1 is SGHNT and CDR2 is YENEEA. The CDR3 nucleotides read TGTGCCAGCAGCTCCGGGACAGGGCGAGGGGAGCAGTACTTC. Its protein is CASSSGTGRGEQYF.

The chain recombines TRBV19 with TRBJ1-1; 8 bases are shared with TRBD1. This CDR3 region has 13 residues. Germline CDR1 is LNHDA and CDR2 is SQIVND (reference sequence). Germline trimming cut 3 bases from V and 8 bases from J; bases unmatched to any gene: 5. For the CDR3, the DNA is TGTGCCAGTAGTATTGGGACAGGACCCGAAGCTTTCTTT. It encodes CASSIGTGPEAFF.

The CDR3 region is CASSGLLRASSYNEQFF. The CDR3 nucleotides read TGTGCCAGCAGTGGCCTACTCAGGGCGAGCTCCTACAATGAGCAGTTCTTC. This chain uses TRBV27 with TRBJ2-1; weak D call: TRBD1 (5 bases). Trimming took off 5 bases at V and 0 bases at J, with 17 bases between the two ends. The CDR3 has 17 residues. Per germline, CDR1 MNHEY and CDR2 SMNVEV (reference sequence).

V usage is TRBV7-3 and J usage is TRBJ2-7; 10 nucleotides match TRBD1. CDR3 size: 14 residues. Per germline, CDR1 SGHTA and CDR2 FQGTGA. With 4 bases clipped from V and 3 bases from J, the junction kept 3 bases outside the gene matches. In DNA, the CDR3 is TGTGCCAGCAGCTCCCGGGACAGGGGCTACGAGCAGTACTTC. It is translated as CASSSRDRGYEQYF.

This chain uses TRBV19 with TRBJ2-1; 8 bases line up with TRBD1. There are 18 residues in the CDR3. Germline CDR1 reads LNHDA; CDR2 reads SQIVND (reference sequence). V was pared by 7 bases and J by 5 bases, with 19 bases of the junction left unmatched. CDR3 sequence (DNA): TGTGCCAGTAAGGGGAGAGACAGGGGCCGATCTTTGGACAATGAGCAGTTCTTC. The encoded protein is CASKGRDRGRSLDNEQFF.

This chain uses TRBV5-1 with TRBJ1-4, with D unclear. Germline assignment: CDR1 SGHRS and CDR2 YFSETQ. V was cut by 0 bases and J by 4 bases, with 16 bases left in between. This CDR3 contains 17 residues. For the CDR3, the DNA is TGCGCCAGCAGCTTGGCCCTGTCTCCCGGGAGTAATGAAAAACTGTTTTTT. This encodes CASSLALSPGSNEKLFF. Supplemented by reference TRBV5-1 and TRBJ1-4, the full variable domain reads KAGVTQTPRYLIKTRGQQVTLSCSPISGHRSVSWYQQTPGQGLQFLFEYFSETQRNKGNFPGRFSGRQFSNSRSEMNVSTLELGDSALYLCASSLALSPGSNEKLFFGSGTQLSVL.

This clone was seen once. The chain has TRBV11-1 and TRBJ2-2; 7 nucleotides agree with TRBD1. This CDR3 contains 15 residues. The J segment lost 5 bases and the V segment lost 5 bases, leaving 8 bases of the junction unmatched. CDR1 is SGHAT, CDR2 FQDESV, per germline (reference sequence). CDR3 sequence reads: CASSLQGTATGELFF. The CDR3 coding sequence is TGTGCCAGCAGCCTTCAAGGGACAGCAACCGGGGAGCTGTTTTTT.

This chain joins TRBV6-6 and TRBJ2-6; D might be TRBD2 (5 bases). This CDR3 contains 15 residues. The germline CDR1 and CDR2 sequences are MNHNY and SVGAGI (reference sequence). V lost 5 bases and J lost 2, with 10 bases in between. The CDR3 DNA reads TGTGCCAGCAGTCCCCGGGAAGCTGGGGCCAACGTCCTGACTTTC. Its translation: CASSPREAGANVLTF.

This chain uses TRBV28 with TRBJ2-1; D not resolved. The V end lost 3 bases, the J end lost 4 bases, and 7 bases lay between the germline ends. The CDR3 is made up of 13 amino acids. Germline V lookup: CDR1 MDHEN, CDR2 SYDVKM. CDR3 in DNA: TGTGCCAGCAGTTTCCCCCCGTACAATGAGCAGTTCTTC. Its protein product is CASSFPPYNEQFF.

This clone was seen just once. The J gene is TRBJ2-3, the V gene TRBV9; 7 positions match TRBD2. CDR3 size: 16 residues. CDR1 SGDLS and CDR2 YYNGEE come from the germline V gene. V shed 0 bases, J shed 0 bases, and the junction held 4 bases outside the gene matches. Here the CDR3 DNA reads TGTGCCAGCAGCGTAGTGGGGGGGACTAGCACAGATACGCAGTATTTT. This translates into CASSVVGGTSTDTQYF.

This rearrangement joins TRBV18 to TRBJ1-1; 7 bases are a match to TRBD1. The CDR3 runs 14 residues. Per the germline V gene, CDR1 is KGHSH and CDR2 is LQKENI. Losses at the gene ends were 3 bases for V and 5 bases for J; bases not matched to a gene: 6. DNA of the CDR3: TGTGCCAGCTCACCCGACAGGGCCCTTACTGAAGCTTTCTTT. Amino acids: CASSPDRALTEAFF.

This clone was detected a few times. The chain uses TRBV4-3 and TRBJ2-2, with no clear D. Trimming took off 2 bases at V and 0 bases at J, with 4 bases between the two ends. Germline assignment: CDR1 LGHNA and CDR2 YSLEER. The length of the CDR3 is 14 residues. DNA of the CDR3: TGCGCCAGCAGCCAAATAGCGAACACCGGGGAGCTGTTTTTT. Protein product: CASSQIANTGELFF.

The sample holds one count of this clone. The chain links TRBV27 to TRBJ2-7; D ambiguous. Germline V gene sequence: CDR1 MNHEY, CDR2 SMNVEV (reference sequence). V was clipped by 2 bases and J by 2 bases, with 7 bases between them. This CDR3 has 13 amino acids. The CDR3, as DNA: TGTGCCAGCAGTTTAACTCCGACCTACGAGCAGTACTTC. Its translation: CASSLTPTYEQYF.